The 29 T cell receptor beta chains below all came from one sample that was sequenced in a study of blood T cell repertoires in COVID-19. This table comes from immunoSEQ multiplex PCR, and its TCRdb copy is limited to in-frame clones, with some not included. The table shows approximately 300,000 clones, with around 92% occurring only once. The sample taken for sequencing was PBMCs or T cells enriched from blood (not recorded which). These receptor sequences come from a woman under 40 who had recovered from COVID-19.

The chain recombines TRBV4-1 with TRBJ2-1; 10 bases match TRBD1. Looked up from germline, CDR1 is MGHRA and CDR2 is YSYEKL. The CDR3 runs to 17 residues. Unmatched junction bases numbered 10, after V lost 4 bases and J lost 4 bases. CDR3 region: CASSPGQGIIWYNEQFF. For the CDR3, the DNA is TGCGCCAGCAGCCCGGGACAGGGGATAATATGGTACAATGAGCAGTTCTTC.

The CDR3 DNA follows: TGTGCCAGCAGCTTTGGTTTGGTCGGGCAAGAGACCCAGTACTTC. Translated: CASSFGLVGQETQYF. V and J are TRBV7-2 and TRBJ2-5; no reliable D call. The CDR3 is 15 amino acids. The V end lost 3 bases, the J end lost 2 bases, and 13 bases lay between the germline ends. Germline CDR1 SGHTA, CDR2 FQGNSA.

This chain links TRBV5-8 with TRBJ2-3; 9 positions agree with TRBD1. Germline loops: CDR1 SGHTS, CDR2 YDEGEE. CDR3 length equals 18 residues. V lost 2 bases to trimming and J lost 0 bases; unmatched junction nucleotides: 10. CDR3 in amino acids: CASSFRDRVLSSTDTQYF. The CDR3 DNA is TGTGCCAGCAGCTTTAGGGACAGGGTACTTTCTAGCACAGATACGCAGTATTTT.

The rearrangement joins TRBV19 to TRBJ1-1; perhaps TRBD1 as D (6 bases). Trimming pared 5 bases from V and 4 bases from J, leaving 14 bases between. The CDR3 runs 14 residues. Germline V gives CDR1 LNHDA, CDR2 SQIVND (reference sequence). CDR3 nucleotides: TGTGCCAGTAGTTCTTACCGGGACACCACTGAAGCTTTCTTT. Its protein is CASSSYRDTTEAFF.

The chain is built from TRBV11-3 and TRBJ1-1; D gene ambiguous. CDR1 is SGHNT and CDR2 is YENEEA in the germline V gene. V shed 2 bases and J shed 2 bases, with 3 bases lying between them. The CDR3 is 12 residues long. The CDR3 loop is CASSLRNTEAFF. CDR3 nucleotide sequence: TGTGCCAGCAGCTTACGTAACACTGAAGCTTTCTTT. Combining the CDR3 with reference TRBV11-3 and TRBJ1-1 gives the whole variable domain EAGVVQSPRYKIIEKKQPVAFWCNPISGHNTLYWYLQNLGQGPELLIRYENEEAVDDSQLPKDRFSAERLKGVDSTLKIQPAELGDSAVYLCASSLRNTEAFFGQGTRLTVV.

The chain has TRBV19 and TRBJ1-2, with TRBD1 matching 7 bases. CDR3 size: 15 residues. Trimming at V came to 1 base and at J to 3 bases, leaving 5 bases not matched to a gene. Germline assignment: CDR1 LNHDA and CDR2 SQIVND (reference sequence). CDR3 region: CASSIGKGADYGYTF. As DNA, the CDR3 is TGTGCCAGTAGTATAGGTAAGGGGGCTGACTATGGCTACACCTTC.

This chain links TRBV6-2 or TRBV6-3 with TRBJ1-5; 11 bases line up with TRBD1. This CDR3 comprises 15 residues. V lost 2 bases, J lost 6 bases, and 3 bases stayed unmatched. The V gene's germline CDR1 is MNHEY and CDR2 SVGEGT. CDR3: CASSYQDRGLQPQHF. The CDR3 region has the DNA TGTGCCAGCAGTTACCAGGACAGGGGGCTTCAGCCCCAGCATTTT.

This CDR3 reads CASSLPGTGLSEQYF. The DNA for the CDR3 is TGTGCCAGCTCTCTCCCCGGGACAGGGCTAAGCGAGCAGTACTTC. The chain uses TRBV18 and TRBJ2-7; TRBD1 matches at 9 bases. Losses at the gene ends were 6 bases for V and 6 bases for J; bases not matched to a gene: 12. The germline V gene encodes CDR1 KGHSH and CDR2 LQKENI. The CDR3 loop spans 15 amino acids. The whole variable domain, filled in from reference TRBV18 and TRBJ2-7, reads NAGVMQNPRHLVRRRGQEARLRCSPMKGHSHVYWYRQLPEEGLKFMVYLQKENIIDESGMPKERFSAEFPKEGPSILRIQQVVRGDSAAYFCASSLPGTGLSEQYFGPGTRLTVT.

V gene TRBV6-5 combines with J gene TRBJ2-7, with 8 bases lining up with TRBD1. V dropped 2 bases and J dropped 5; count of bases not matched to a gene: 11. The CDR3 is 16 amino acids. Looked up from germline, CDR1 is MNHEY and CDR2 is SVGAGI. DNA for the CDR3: TGTGCCAGCAGTTACCCCCGGGGCAGGGGGCCCCACGAGCAGTACTTC. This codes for CASSYPRGRGPHEQYF.

As DNA, the CDR3 is TGTGCCAGCAGTTTCAACTTCGGTCAGCCCCAGCATTTT. It codes for CASSFNFGQPQHF. The V call is TRBV12-3 or TRBV12-4, the J call TRBJ1-5; the D is unclear. CDR3 length equals 13 residues. Trimming took off 3 bases at V and 6 bases at J, with 9 bases between the two ends.

The CDR3 loop is CASSTNRGGWQNEKLFF. The CDR3 DNA sequence: TGTGCCAGTAGTACGAACAGGGGAGGATGGCAAAATGAAAAACTGTTTTTT. The chain joins TRBV19 to TRBJ1-4; 7 bases match TRBD1. Germline trimming cut 4 bases from V and 5 bases from J; bases unmatched to any gene: 13. The CDR3 consists of 17 residues. Germline values: CDR1 LNHDA, CDR2 SQIVND (reference sequence). Looking up the rest from reference TRBV19 and TRBJ1-4 gives the full variable domain: DGGITQSPKYLFRKEGQNVTLSCEQNLNHDAMYWYRQDPGQGLRLIYYSQIVNDFQKGDIAEGYSVSREKKESFPLTVTSAQKNPTAFYLCASSTNRGGWQNEKLFFGSGTQLSVL.

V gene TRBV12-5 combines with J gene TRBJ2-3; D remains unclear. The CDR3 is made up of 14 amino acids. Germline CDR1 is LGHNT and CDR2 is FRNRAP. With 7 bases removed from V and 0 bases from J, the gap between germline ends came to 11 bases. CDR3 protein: CASATRLSTDTQYF. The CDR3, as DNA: TGTGCTAGTGCCACGCGATTGAGCACAGATACGCAGTATTTT. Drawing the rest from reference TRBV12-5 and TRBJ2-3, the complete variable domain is DARVTQTPRHKVTEMGQEVTMRCQPILGHNTVFWYRQTMMQGLELLAYFRNRAPLDDSGMPKDRFSAEMPDATLATLKIQPSEPRDSAVYFCASATRLSTDTQYFGPGTRLTVL.

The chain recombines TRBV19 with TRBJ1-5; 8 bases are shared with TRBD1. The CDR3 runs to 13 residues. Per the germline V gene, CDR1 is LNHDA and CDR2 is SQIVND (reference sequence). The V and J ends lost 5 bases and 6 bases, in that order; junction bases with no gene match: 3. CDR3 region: CASSGQGGQPQHF. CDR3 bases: TGTGCCAGTAGTGGACAGGGCGGTCAGCCCCAGCATTTT.

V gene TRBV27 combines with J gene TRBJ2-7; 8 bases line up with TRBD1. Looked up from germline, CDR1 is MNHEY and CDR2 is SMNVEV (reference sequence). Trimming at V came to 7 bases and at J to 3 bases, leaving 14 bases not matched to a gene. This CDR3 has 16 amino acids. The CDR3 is CASTPWQGAALYEQYF. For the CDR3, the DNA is TGTGCCAGCACTCCATGGCAGGGGGCTGCTCTCTACGAGCAGTACTTC.

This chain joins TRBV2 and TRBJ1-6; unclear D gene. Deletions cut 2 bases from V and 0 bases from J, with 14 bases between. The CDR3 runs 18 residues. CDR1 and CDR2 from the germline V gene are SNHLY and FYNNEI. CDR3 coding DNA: TGTGCCAGCAGTGAAATGGGTACGGGGAGCTCCTATAATTCACCCCTCCACTTT. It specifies CASSEMGTGSSYNSPLHF.

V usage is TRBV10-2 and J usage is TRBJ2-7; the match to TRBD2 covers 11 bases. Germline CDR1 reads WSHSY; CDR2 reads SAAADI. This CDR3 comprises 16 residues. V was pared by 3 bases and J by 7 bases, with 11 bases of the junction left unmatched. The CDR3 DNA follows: TGCGCCAGCAGTGAAATGTCTCCGGGACTAGCGGTGGAGCAGTACTTC. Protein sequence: CASSEMSPGLAVEQYF.

For the CDR3, the DNA is TGTGCCAGCAGCTTAGCGGGACAGAACTGGGGCTACACCTTC. It codes for CASSLAGQNWGYTF. The chain links TRBV7-2 to TRBJ1-2, with TRBD1 matching over 7 bases. Germline lookup yields CDR1 SGHTA and CDR2 FQGNSA. The junction had 6 bases not matched to a gene; V was cut back by 0 bases and J by 8 bases. The CDR3 spans 14 residues. The whole variable domain, remainder taken from reference TRBV7-2 and TRBJ1-2, is GAGVSQSPSNKVTEKGKDVELRCDPISGHTALYWYRQSLGQGLEFLIYFQGNSAPDKSGLPSDRFSAERTGGSVSTLTIQRTQQEDSAVYLCASSLAGQNWGYTFGSGTRLTVV.

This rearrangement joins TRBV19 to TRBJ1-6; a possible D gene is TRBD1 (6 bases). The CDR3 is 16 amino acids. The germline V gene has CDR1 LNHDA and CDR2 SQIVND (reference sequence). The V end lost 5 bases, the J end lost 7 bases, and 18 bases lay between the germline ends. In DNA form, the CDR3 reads TGTGCCAGTAGTTTACGAGCAGGGGCGCTAAATTCACCCCTCCACTTT. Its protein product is CASSLRAGALNSPLHF. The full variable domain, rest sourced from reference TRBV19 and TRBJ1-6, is DGGITQSPKYLFRKEGQNVTLSCEQNLNHDAMYWYRQDPGQGLRLIYYSQIVNDFQKGDIAEGYSVSREKKESFPLTVTSAQKNPTAFYLCASSLRAGALNSPLHFGNGTRLTVT.

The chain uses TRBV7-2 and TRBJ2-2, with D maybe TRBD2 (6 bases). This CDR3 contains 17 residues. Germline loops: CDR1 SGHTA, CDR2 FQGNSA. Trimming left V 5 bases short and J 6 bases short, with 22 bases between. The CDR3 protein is CASSPPRGLGLPGELFF. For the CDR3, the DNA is TGTGCCAGCAGCCCACCCCGGGGACTCGGGCTGCCCGGGGAGCTGTTTTTT.

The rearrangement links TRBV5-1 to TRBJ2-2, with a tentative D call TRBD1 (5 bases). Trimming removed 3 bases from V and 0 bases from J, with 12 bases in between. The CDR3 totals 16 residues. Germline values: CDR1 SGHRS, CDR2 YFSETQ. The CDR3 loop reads CASSYQGYANTGELFF. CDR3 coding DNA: TGCGCCAGCAGCTACCAGGGATACGCGAACACCGGGGAGCTGTTTTTT.

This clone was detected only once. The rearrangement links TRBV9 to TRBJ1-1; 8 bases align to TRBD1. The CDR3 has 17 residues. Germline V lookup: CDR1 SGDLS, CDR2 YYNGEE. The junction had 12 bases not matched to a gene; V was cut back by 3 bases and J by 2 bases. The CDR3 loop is CASSGGTGWGGNTEAFF. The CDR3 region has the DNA TGTGCCAGCAGCGGAGGGACAGGATGGGGGGGAAACACTGAAGCTTTCTTT. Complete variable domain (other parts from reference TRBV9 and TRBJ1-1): DSGVTQTPKHLITATGQRVTLRCSPRSGDLSVYWYQQSLDQGLQFLIQYYNGEERAKGNILERFSAQQFPDLHSELNLSSLELGDSALYFCASSGGTGWGGNTEAFFGQGTRLTVV.

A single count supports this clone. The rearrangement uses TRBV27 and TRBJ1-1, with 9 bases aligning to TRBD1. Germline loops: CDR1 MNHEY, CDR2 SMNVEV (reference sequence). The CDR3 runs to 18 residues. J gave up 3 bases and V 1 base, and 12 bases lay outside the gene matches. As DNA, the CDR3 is TGTGCCAGCAGTTTATTACAGGGGGCATTTATAGTGGACACTGAAGCTTTCTTT. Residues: CASSLLQGAFIVDTEAFF.

DNA of the CDR3: TGTGCCAGCAGCATGACAGGGGGTTCCTCCTACGAGCAGTACTTC. This codes for CASSMTGGSSYEQYF. V and J are TRBV7-9 and TRBJ2-7, with 9 positions matching TRBD1. CDR3 length equals 15 residues. The V segment lost 5 bases and the J segment 0 bases; nucleotides outside the gene matches: 5. Germline CDR1 and CDR2: SEHNR and FQNEAQ (reference sequence).

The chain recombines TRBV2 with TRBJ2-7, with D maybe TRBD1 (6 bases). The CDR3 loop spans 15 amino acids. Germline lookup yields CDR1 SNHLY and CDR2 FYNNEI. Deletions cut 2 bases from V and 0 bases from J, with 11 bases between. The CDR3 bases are TGTGCCAGCAGTGAAATTTGGGACAACTCCTACGAGCAGTACTTC. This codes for CASSEIWDNSYEQYF.

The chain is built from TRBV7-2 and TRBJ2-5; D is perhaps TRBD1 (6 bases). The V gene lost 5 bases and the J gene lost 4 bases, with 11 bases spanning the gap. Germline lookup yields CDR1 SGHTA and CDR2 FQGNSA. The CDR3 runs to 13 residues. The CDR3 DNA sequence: TGTGCCAGCAGCAGGGGGTCCACAGAGACCCAGTACTTC. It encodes CASSRGSTETQYF.

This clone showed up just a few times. This CDR3 reads CASSLEGSDEQFF. In DNA, the CDR3 is TGTGCCAGCAGTTTAGAGGGAAGCGATGAGCAGTTCTTC. This chain connects TRBV28 to TRBJ2-1; TRBD2 is a possible D gene (5 bases). CDR3 length equals 13 residues. V shed 2 bases and J shed 8 bases, with 10 bases lying between them. In germline, CDR1 is MDHEN, CDR2 SYDVKM.

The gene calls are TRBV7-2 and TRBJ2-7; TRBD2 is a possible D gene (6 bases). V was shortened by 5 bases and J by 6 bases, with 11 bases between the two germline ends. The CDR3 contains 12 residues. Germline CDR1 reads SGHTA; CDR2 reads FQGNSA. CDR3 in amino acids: CASSPQTSEQYF. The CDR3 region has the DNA TGTGCCAGCAGCCCACAGACTAGCGAGCAGTACTTC. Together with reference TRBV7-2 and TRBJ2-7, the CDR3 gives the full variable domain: GAGVSQSPSNKVTEKGKDVELRCDPISGHTALYWYRQSLGQGLEFLIYFQGNSAPDKSGLPSDRFSAERTGGSVSTLTIQRTQQEDSAVYLCASSPQTSEQYFGPGTRLTVT.

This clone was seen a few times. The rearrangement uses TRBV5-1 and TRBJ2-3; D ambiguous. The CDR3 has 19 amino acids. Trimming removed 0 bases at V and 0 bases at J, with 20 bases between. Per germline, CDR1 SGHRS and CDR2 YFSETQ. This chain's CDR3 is CASSLARSPILMSTDTQYF. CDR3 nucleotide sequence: TGCGCCAGCAGCTTGGCCAGATCGCCGATCCTCATGAGCACAGATACGCAGTATTTT.

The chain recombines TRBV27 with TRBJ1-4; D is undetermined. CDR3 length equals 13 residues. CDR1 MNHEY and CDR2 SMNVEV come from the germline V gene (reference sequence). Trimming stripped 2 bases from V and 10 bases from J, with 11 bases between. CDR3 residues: CASSLIAPGKLFF. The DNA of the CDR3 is TGTGCCAGCAGTTTAATCGCGCCTGGAAAACTGTTTTTT.